This record covers a single TCR beta chain. The data are from a study of PD-L1 blockade in urothelial cancer. Overall study context: Counts from blood samples showed a median of around 150,000 T cells.

Assay used: immunoSEQ multiplex PCR; TCRdb lists only in-frame clones, some missing. Among approximately 63,000 clones listed, approximately 80% were seen once. Per the germline V gene, CDR1 is LGHNA and CDR2 is YNFKEQ. This CDR3 is built from 12 residues. V shed 0 bases and J shed 6 bases, with 3 bases lying between them. Time point indicated: pretreatment peripheral blood. All patients handed over anywhere from 1 to 8 samples, pretreatment and on-treatment. The receptor was isolated from a man in his 70s with urothelial cancer. V and J are TRBV4-2 and TRBJ1-5; no definite D call. The sequences come from PBMCs, collected around atezolizumab (anti-PD-L1) treatment. The CDR3 loop is CASSQDGQPQHF. CDR3 DNA: TGTGCCAGCAGCCAAGACGGTCAGCCCCAGCATTTT.